The 9 T cell receptor beta chains below were found in one sample sequenced in a study of T cell changes during pregnancy in multiple sclerosis. Profiling relied on immunoSEQ multiplex PCR, and the TCRdb table lists in-frame clones only, not all of them. This sample has approximately 96,000 clones, with 90% to 95% found just once. The sample consisted of peripheral blood, taken after pregnancy. The receptors originated from a female donor in good health, enrolled as a control in a pregnancy study.

This chain connects TRBV27 to TRBJ2-7; TRBD1 agrees at 11 bases. The CDR3 loop spans 16 amino acids. The germline gives CDR1 MNHEY, CDR2 SMNVEV (reference sequence). V shed 2 bases and J 3 bases; nucleotides not matched to a gene: 6. CDR3 sequence reads: CASSLMGQGVYYEQYF. The CDR3 nucleotides read TGTGCCAGCAGTTTAATGGGACAGGGGGTCTACTACGAGCAGTACTTC.

The chain employs TRBV15 and TRBJ2-1, with 9 bases matching TRBD2. The CDR3 has 17 amino acids. Germline lookup yields CDR1 LNHNV and CDR2 YYDKDF (reference sequence). With V trimmed by 5 bases and J by 10 bases, 18 bases remained unmatched. The DNA for the CDR3 is TGTGCCACCAGCGGGAAGACCCCGGGACTAGCTGTCTGGGAGCAGTTCTTC. Its protein product is CATSGKTPGLAVWEQFF.

This clone appeared once. This chain uses TRBV19 with TRBJ1-5; D perhaps matches TRBD1 (6 bases). With 3 bases removed from V and 3 bases from J, the gap between germline ends came to 9 bases. CDR1 LNHDA and CDR2 SQIVND come from the germline V gene (reference sequence). The CDR3 extends over 14 amino acids. CDR3 in DNA: TGTGCCAGTAGTATCAGGGACACCAATCAGCCCCAGCATTTT. Protein: CASSIRDTNQPQHF.

The rearrangement joins TRBV5-1 to TRBJ2-7; the D gene is possibly TRBD2 (5 bases). CDR3 length: 14 amino acids. Germline CDR1 is SGHRS and CDR2 is YFSETQ. Trimming cost V 0 bases and J 5 bases, with 12 bases left between them. CDR3 sequence: CASSLEAGGNEQYF. The CDR3 DNA sequence: TGCGCCAGCAGCTTGGAGGCCGGAGGCAACGAGCAGTACTTC.

The chain employs TRBV7-2 and TRBJ2-3; the match to TRBD2 covers 10 bases. Germline CDR1 and CDR2: SGHTA and FQGNSA. This CDR3 is built from 17 residues. Trimming cost V 3 bases and J 6 bases; bases outside gene matches: 12. The CDR3 DNA follows: TGTGCCAGCAGCTTTAAGAGCGGGAGGGCCGGACGCGATACGCAGTATTTT. Encoded protein: CASSFKSGRAGRDTQYF.

Only one count was recorded for this clone. The rearrangement uses TRBV13 and TRBJ2-7; D not resolved. This CDR3 comprises 12 residues. Trimming shortened V by 4 bases and J by 0 bases, and 4 bases separated the two germline ends. The germline V gene has CDR1 PRHDT and CDR2 FYEKMQ (reference sequence). DNA of the CDR3: TGTGCCAGCAGCTCCCGCTCCTACGAGCAGTACTTC. This codes for CASSSRSYEQYF.

This clone was found once. The V gene is TRBV15, the J gene TRBJ1-5, with 8 bases lining up with TRBD1. The CDR3 is 16 amino acids. Germline V gene lookup returns CDR1 LNHNV and CDR2 YYDKDF (reference sequence). V lost 1 base and J lost 3; bases outside the gene matches: 5. CDR3 nucleotides: TGTGCCACCAGCAGAGTTAGGGGACAGGACAATCAGCCCCAGCATTTT. The encoded protein is CATSRVRGQDNQPQHF.

Comment on this clone: The sample holds other DNA sequences that translate to the same CDR3. V and J are TRBV6-1 and TRBJ2-3; 7 bases agree with TRBD1. The CDR3 spans 14 residues. Germline CDR1 MNHNS, CDR2 SASEGT. V dropped 1 base and J dropped 4; count of bases not matched to a gene: 2. The CDR3 loop reads CASSEGQGADTQYF. The CDR3 DNA reads TGTGCCAGCAGTGAAGGACAGGGAGCAGATACGCAGTATTTT.

CDR3 loop: CASSFGTGLSYEQYF. The CDR3 bases are TGTGCCAGCAGCTTCGGGACAGGGTTGTCCTACGAGCAGTACTTC. V usage is TRBV11-2 and J usage is TRBJ2-7, with 9 bases matching TRBD1. This CDR3 has 15 amino acids. V lost 3 bases and J lost 1; bases outside the gene matches: 4. CDR1 and CDR2 from the germline V gene are SGHAT and FQNNGV.